This passage covers 29 T cell receptor beta chains from one sample sequenced in a study of blood T cell repertoires in COVID-19. Data came from immunoSEQ multiplex PCR; TCRdb stores just in-frame clones and leaves some out. The data hold around 140,000 clones, with 80% to 90% observed a single time. The sequencing sample was made of peripheral blood. Receptors were obtained from a woman aged 45-59 years with active or convalescent COVID-19.

This clone showed up just once. The chain uses TRBV2 and TRBJ1-5; the match to TRBD1 covers 10 bases. Germline loops: CDR1 SNHLY, CDR2 FYNNEI. After removal of 6 bases from V and 2 bases from J, the junction contained 4 bases not matched to a gene. The CDR3 consists of 15 residues. The CDR3 DNA sequence: TGTGCCAGCAGGGCCGGGACAGGGGGCAATCAGCCCCAGCATTTT. Translation gives CASRAGTGGNQPQHF.

This rearrangement joins TRBV28 to TRBJ2-6; 7 positions agree with TRBD1. Germline V CDR1 and CDR2: MDHEN, SYDVKM. This CDR3 contains 16 residues. Trimming at V came to 5 bases and at J to 1 base, leaving 5 bases not matched to a gene. The CDR3 sequence: CASSSPGQSGANVLTF. The CDR3 DNA is TGTGCCAGCAGTAGCCCGGGACAGTCTGGGGCCAACGTCCTGACTTTC.

The chain has TRBV27 and TRBJ2-2; 9 bases are shared with TRBD1. Germline lookup yields CDR1 MNHEY and CDR2 SMNVEV (reference sequence). The junction had 11 bases not matched to a gene; V was cut back by 6 bases and J by 6 bases. The CDR3 length is 16 residues. The CDR3 sequence: CASSSRDREGPGELFF. The DNA for the CDR3 is TGTGCCAGCAGCTCCCGGGACAGGGAAGGACCCGGGGAGCTGTTTTTT.

The chain recombines TRBV28 with TRBJ1-2; D ambiguous. V was shortened by 4 bases and J by 3 bases, with 12 bases between the two germline ends. This CDR3 is 14 amino acids long. Germline values: CDR1 MDHEN, CDR2 SYDVKM. The CDR3 loop is CASSSWETHYGYTF. In nucleotides, the CDR3 is TGTGCCAGCAGTTCATGGGAGACCCACTATGGCTACACCTTC.

This chain connects TRBV11-2 to TRBJ1-1, with D maybe TRBD1 (5 bases). The CDR3 totals 12 residues. The germline CDR1 and CDR2 sequences are SGHAT and FQNNGV. The V end was cut by 5 bases, the J end by 5 bases, with 9 bases between. CDR3 protein: CASSHSGTEAFF. As DNA, the CDR3 is TGTGCCAGCAGCCATTCAGGGACTGAAGCTTTCTTT.

V and J are TRBV7-9 and TRBJ1-2; no reliable D call. Germline CDR1 SEHNR, CDR2 FQNEAQ (reference sequence). The CDR3 is 11 amino acids. Between the trimmed V and J ends, which lost 4 bases and 4 bases, there was a span of 4 bases. The CDR3 DNA reads TGTGCCAGCAGCTCAGGCTATGGCTACACCTTC. Its protein product is CASSSGYGYTF.

The chain carries TRBV9 and TRBJ2-1, with TRBD2 identical over 9 bases. V dropped 0 bases and J dropped 4; count of bases not matched to a gene: 2. Looked up from germline, CDR1 is SGDLS and CDR2 is YYNGEE. There are 15 residues in the CDR3. The CDR3 sequence is CASSVGAGGYNEQFF. The CDR3 DNA reads as TGTGCCAGCAGCGTAGGAGCGGGAGGATACAATGAGCAGTTCTTC.

V gene TRBV4-1 combines with J gene TRBJ1-5, with D possibly matching TRBD1 (6 bases). Trimming shortened V by 0 bases and J by 7 bases, and 19 bases separated the two germline ends. This CDR3 has 17 amino acids. The V gene's germline CDR1 is MGHRA and CDR2 YSYEKL. The DNA of the CDR3 is TGCGCCAGCAGCCAAGACTCAGGCAGGGGCCGAGGGCAGCCCCAGCATTTT. This encodes CASSQDSGRGRGQPQHF.

The V gene is TRBV2, the J gene TRBJ1-2, with 10 bases fitting TRBD1. With V trimmed by 7 bases and J by 7 bases, 15 bases remained unmatched. The CDR3 extends over 16 amino acids. Germline lookup yields CDR1 SNHLY and CDR2 FYNNEI. The CDR3 sequence: CASKPSRGQGVGGYTF. In DNA form, the CDR3 reads TGTGCCAGCAAGCCCTCCCGTGGACAGGGGGTGGGTGGCTACACCTTC.

This chain joins TRBV20-1 and TRBJ2-7, with unresolved D. The CDR3 runs to 11 residues. V was trimmed by 7 bases and J by 4 bases, leaving 11 bases between them. Germline-derived CDR1 and CDR2 are DFQATT and SNEGSKA (reference sequence). For the CDR3, the DNA is TGCAGTGTAAAGTCTACGTACGAGCAGTACTTC. Amino acid sequence: CSVKSTYEQYF.

The V and J genes are TRBV6-5 and TRBJ1-3, with a possible D match to TRBD1 (6 bases). V was shortened by 4 bases and J by 0 bases, with 13 bases between the two germline ends. The CDR3 contains 16 residues. Germline assignment: CDR1 MNHEY and CDR2 SVGAGI. CDR3 in DNA: TGTGCCAGCAGTTTAAGACAGGTCCTCTCTGGAAACACCATATATTTT. This codes for CASSLRQVLSGNTIYF.

In the case of this clone: Sequence at one end of the junction differs from germline and may be a read error. The chain employs TRBV5-4 and TRBJ2-3; a weak D match, TRBD2 (7 bases). Germline CDR1 is SGHNT and CDR2 is YYREEE (reference sequence). This CDR3 contains 14 residues. The CDR3: CASSLGQAGTKQIF. Here the CDR3 DNA reads TGTGCCAGCAGCTTGGGACAGGCCGGGACTAAGCAGATTTTT.

The chain joins TRBV5-5 to TRBJ1-1; D gene uncertain. V lost 4 bases, J lost 1 base, and 8 bases lay in between. Germline CDR1 reads SGHKS; CDR2 reads YYEKEE (reference sequence). CDR3 size: 13 residues. In DNA form, the CDR3 reads TGTGCCAGCAGCGGGGAGGGGAACACTGAAGCTTTCTTT. It translates to CASSGEGNTEAFF.

This chain links TRBV25-1 with TRBJ1-1; 9 bases agree with TRBD1. Germline loops: CDR1 MGHDK, CDR2 SYGVNS. The CDR3 is 11 amino acids. The V segment lost 6 bases and the J segment 10 bases; nucleotides outside the gene matches: 3. The CDR3 is CASRGQGTAFF. The CDR3, as DNA: TGTGCCAGCAGGGGACAGGGTACAGCTTTCTTT.

V is TRBV27 and J is TRBJ1-1; TRBD1 is a possible D gene (6 bases). Looked up from germline, CDR1 is MNHEY and CDR2 is SMNVEV (reference sequence). The V end was cut by 5 bases, the J end by 5 bases, with 12 bases between. The CDR3 has 13 amino acids. CDR3 nucleotides: TGTGCCAGCAGTGCGGGGGGCGGGACTGAAGCTTTCTTT. Protein: CASSAGGGTEAFF.

The V and J genes are TRBV7-2 and TRBJ2-2; weak D call: TRBD2 (6 bases). Germline V lookup: CDR1 SGHTA, CDR2 FQGNSA. Deletions cut 5 bases from V and 2 bases from J, with 9 bases between. The length of the CDR3 is 14 residues. CDR3 amino acids: CASSRDLNTGELFF. In DNA form, the CDR3 reads TGTGCCAGCAGCCGGGACTTAAACACCGGGGAGCTGTTTTTT. Looking up the rest from reference TRBV7-2 and TRBJ2-2 gives the full variable domain: GAGVSQSPSNKVTEKGKDVELRCDPISGHTALYWYRQSLGQGLEFLIYFQGNSAPDKSGLPSDRFSAERTGGSVSTLTIQRTQQEDSAVYLCASSRDLNTGELFFGEGSRLTVL.

This chain joins TRBV7-8 and TRBJ1-2; D is perhaps TRBD1 (6 bases). Germline lookup yields CDR1 SGHVS and CDR2 FQNEAQ. This CDR3 has 18 residues. The V end was cut by 0 bases, the J end by 5 bases, with 22 bases between. CDR3 residues: CASSLASGHPGEGYGYTF. CDR3 nucleotides: TGTGCCAGCAGCTTAGCCTCGGGACACCCTGGAGAGGGTTATGGCTACACCTTC. The variable domain in full, completed from reference TRBV7-8 and TRBJ1-2, reads GAGVSQSPRYKVAKRGQDVALRCDPISGHVSLFWYQQALGQGPEFLTYFQNEAQLDKSGLPSDRFFAERPEGSVSTLKIQRTQQEDSAVYLCASSLASGHPGEGYGYTFGSGTRLTVV.

J is TRBJ1-6 and V is TRBV2; D is unclear. The germline V gene has CDR1 SNHLY and CDR2 FYNNEI. The CDR3 spans 11 residues. Trimming removed 1 base from V and 12 bases from J, with 4 bases in between. The CDR3: CASSEGRPLHF. DNA of the CDR3: TGTGCCAGCAGTGAAGGGAGACCCCTCCACTTT.

This clone was observed once. Other nucleotide sequences in the sample specify the same CDR3. CDR3 sequence reads: CAWSSGGSYEQYF. In nucleotides, the CDR3 is TGTGCCTGGAGTTCCGGGGGGTCCTACGAGCAGTACTTC. The chain links TRBV30 to TRBJ2-7, with 7 positions matching TRBD2. Germline loops: CDR1 GTSNPN, CDR2 SVGIG (reference sequence). V gave up 2 bases and J gave up 1 base; unmatched junction bases: 2. The CDR3 extends over 13 amino acids.

The rearrangement uses TRBV7-2 and TRBJ1-4; 7 bases fit TRBD1. Germline CDR1 is SGHTA and CDR2 is FQGNSA. V lost 3 bases, J lost 7 bases, and 8 bases stayed unmatched. This CDR3 has 15 residues. CDR3 sequence (DNA): TGTGCCAGCAGCTTCTCCCCAGACAGGGTTGAAAAACTGTTTTTT. This translates into CASSFSPDRVEKLFF.

This chain joins TRBV5-1 and TRBJ2-1; the match to TRBD1 covers 7 bases. Trimming at V came to 0 bases and at J to 6 bases, leaving 0 bases not matched to a gene. This CDR3 has 13 residues. Germline lookup yields CDR1 SGHRS and CDR2 YFSETQ. The CDR3, as DNA: TGCGCCAGCAGCTTGGGACAGGGCAATGAGCAGTTCTTC. Protein sequence: CASSLGQGNEQFF.

V is TRBV30 and J is TRBJ2-1; 7 nucleotides line up with TRBD2. Germline CDR1 is GTSNPN and CDR2 is SVGIG (reference sequence). Trimming took 5 bases from V and 0 from J; bases not matched to a gene: 7. The CDR3 sequence is 15 residues long. The CDR3 coding sequence is TGTGCCTGGGGTTTAGGGAGGGGCTCCTACAATGAGCAGTTCTTC. Protein product: CAWGLGRGSYNEQFF.

The chain employs TRBV24-1 and TRBJ1-1, with a possible D match to TRBD1 (6 bases). The CDR3 extends over 15 amino acids. V dropped 2 bases and J dropped 2 bases, with 11 bases sitting between them. Looked up from germline, CDR1 is KGHDR and CDR2 is SFDVKD. CDR3 nucleotide sequence: TGTGCCACCAGTGATTCGGGAGGGGGAAACACTGAAGCTTTCTTT. Its protein is CATSDSGGGNTEAFF.

This chain uses TRBV4-1 with TRBJ2-3; TRBD2 matches 11 bases. The CDR3 covers 16 residues. Germline lookup yields CDR1 MGHRA and CDR2 YSYEKL. V lost 2 bases to trimming and J lost 4 bases; unmatched junction nucleotides: 5. This CDR3 is CASSQSNSGGADTQYF. The CDR3 DNA reads as TGCGCCAGCAGCCAATCCAATAGCGGGGGGGCAGATACGCAGTATTTT.

The rearrangement uses TRBV27 and TRBJ1-2, with 8 bases matching TRBD1. J lost 5 bases, V lost 2 bases, and 10 bases had no gene match. Germline CDR1 MNHEY, CDR2 SMNVEV (reference sequence). This CDR3 contains 16 residues. Written as DNA, the CDR3 is TGTGCCAGCAGTTTAATCGGGCAGGGGGCAGGATATGGCTACACCTTC. Residues: CASSLIGQGAGYGYTF.

The V call is TRBV28, the J call TRBJ1-2; possible D gene TRBD1, 5 bases. V was cut by 5 bases and J by 0 bases, with 13 bases left in between. Germline V CDR1 and CDR2: MDHEN, SYDVKM. This CDR3 contains 15 residues. This CDR3 is CASSTGGSTNYGYTF. The CDR3 DNA reads as TGTGCCAGCAGTACCGGGGGGTCGACTAACTATGGCTACACCTTC.

This clone has only one observation. The rearrangement joins TRBV3-1 (or the pseudogene TRBV3-2) to TRBJ1-3, with TRBD1 matching 11 bases. Germline loops: CDR1 LGHDT, CDR2 YNNKEL (reference sequence). Trimming removed 6 bases from V and 6 bases from J; junction bases left unmatched: 16. This CDR3 comprises 18 residues. The chain's CDR3 is CASSPMIPGTGGSNTIYF. CDR3 bases: TGTGCCAGCAGTCCTATGATCCCAGGGACAGGGGGGTCAAACACCATATATTTT.

The J gene is TRBJ1-3, the V gene TRBV19; perhaps TRBD1 as D (6 bases). There are 14 residues in the CDR3. Trimming shortened V by 7 bases and J by 6 bases, and 16 bases separated the two germline ends. The germline gives CDR1 LNHDA, CDR2 SQIVND (reference sequence). CDR3 DNA: TGTGCCAGTACCACTGACAGGCACTTAAACACCATATATTTT. It yields the protein CASTTDRHLNTIYF.

The chain is built from TRBV5-4 and TRBJ2-1; the match to TRBD2 covers 10 bases. The CDR3 covers 15 residues. Trimming took 4 bases from V and 4 from J; bases not matched to a gene: 5. Germline CDR1 reads SGHNT; CDR2 reads YYREEE (reference sequence). The CDR3 protein is CASSPSGGKYNEQFF. DNA for the CDR3: TGTGCCAGCAGCCCTAGCGGGGGCAAGTACAATGAGCAGTTCTTC. The variable domain in full, with the rest retrieved from reference TRBV5-4 and TRBJ2-1, is ETGVTQSPTHLIKTRGQQVTLRCSSQSGHNTVSWYQQALGQGPQFIFQYYREEENGRGNFPPRFSGLQFPNYSSELNVNALELDDSALYLCASSPSGGKYNEQFFGPGTRLTVL.